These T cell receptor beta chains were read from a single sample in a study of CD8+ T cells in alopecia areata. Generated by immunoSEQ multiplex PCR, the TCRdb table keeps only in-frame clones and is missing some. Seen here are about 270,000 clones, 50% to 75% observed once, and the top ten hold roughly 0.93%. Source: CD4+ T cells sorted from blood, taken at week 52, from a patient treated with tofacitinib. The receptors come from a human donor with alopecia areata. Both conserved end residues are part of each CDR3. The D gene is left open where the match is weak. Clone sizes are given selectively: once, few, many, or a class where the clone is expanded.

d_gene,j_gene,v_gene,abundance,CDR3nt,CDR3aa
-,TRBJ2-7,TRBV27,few,TGTGCCAGCAGTTTAAGGGCCCCCAAGGACGAGCAGTACTTC,CASSLRAPKDEQYF
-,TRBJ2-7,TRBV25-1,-,TGTGCCAGCAGTGCGAAGGGATCCTTCAGCTCCTACGAGCAGTACTTC,CASSAKGSFSSYEQYF
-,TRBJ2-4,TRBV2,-,TGTGCCACCCAACGACTAGCCAAAAACATTCAGTACTTC,CATQRLAKNIQYF
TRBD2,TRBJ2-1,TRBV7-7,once,TGTGCTAGCAGCTCCAGCGGGGTGGGTGAGCAGTTCTTC,CASSSSGVGEQFF
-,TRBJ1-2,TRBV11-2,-,TGTGCCAGCAGCATCTCCGCCCGGTCTGGCTATGGCTACACCTTC,CASSISARSGYGYTF
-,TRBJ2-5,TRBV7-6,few,TGTGCCAGCAGCTTACAGGGAAGGGAGACCCAGTACTTC,CASSLQGRETQYF
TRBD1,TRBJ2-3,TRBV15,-,TGTGCCACCAGGATAGACAGGGGAGTCACAGATACGCAGTATTTT,CATRIDRGVTDTQYF
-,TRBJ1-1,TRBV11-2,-,TGTGCCAGCAGCTTAAAAGTGCCCGAGGACACTGAAGCTTTCTTT,CASSLKVPEDTEAFF
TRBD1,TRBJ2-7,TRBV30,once,TGTGCCTGGAAATCGACAGGGACGTACGAGCAGTACTTC,CAWKSTGTYEQYF
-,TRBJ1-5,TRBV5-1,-,TGCGCCAGCAGCTTGGCCCCGGGGGCTGTAGGGCAGCCCCAGCATTTT,CASSLAPGAVGQPQHF
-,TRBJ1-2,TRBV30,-,TGTGCCGGAGATCAAGGGGATAACTATGGCTACACCTTC,CAGDQGDNYGYTF
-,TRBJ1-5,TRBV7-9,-,TGTGCCAGCAGCCCCTCGGGGGATCAGCCCCAGCATTTT,CASSPSGDQPQHF
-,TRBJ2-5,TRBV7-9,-,TGTGCCAGCAGCTCAAGTGGTGTGGAGACCCAGTACTTC,CASSSSGVETQYF
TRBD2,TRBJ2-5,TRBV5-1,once,TGCGCCAGCAGCTTCGTAGCGGGGAGTGAGACCCAGTACTTC,CASSFVAGSETQYF
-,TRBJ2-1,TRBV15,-,TGTGCCACCAGCAGAGGCGGGACAGCCACTGAGCAGTTCTTC,CATSRGGTATEQFF
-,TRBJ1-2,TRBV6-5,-,TGTGCCAGCAGGCCCGGGACATCGAACTATGGCTACACCTTC,CASRPGTSNYGYTF
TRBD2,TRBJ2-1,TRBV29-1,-,TGCAGCGTAGCCGGGACTAGCAAGCAGTTCTTC,CSVAGTSKQFF
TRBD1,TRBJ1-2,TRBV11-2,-,TGTGCCAGCAGCTTAGCAGGGGGCTATGGCTACACCTTC,CASSLAGGYGYTF
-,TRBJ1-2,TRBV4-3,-,TGCGCCAGCAGCCAAGCCCCCAGGGGAGGACTAGGGGGCTACACCTTC,CASSQAPRGGLGGYTF
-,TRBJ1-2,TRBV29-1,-,TGCAGCGGGGGGTTGGGCCATGGCTACACCTTC,CSGGLGHGYTF
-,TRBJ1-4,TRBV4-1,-,TGCGCCAGCAGCCAAGATAAGTGGGCGATTAATGAAAAACTGTTTTTT,CASSQDKWAINEKLFF
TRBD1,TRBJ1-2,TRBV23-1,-,TGCGCCAGCAGTCAAGCCGAGTTTAGGACAGGGCGGGGAGGCTACACCTTC,CASSQAEFRTGRGGYTF
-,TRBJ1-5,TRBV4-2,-,TGTGCCAGCAGCCCCCGGGACTCCAATCAGCCCCAGCATTTT,CASSPRDSNQPQHF
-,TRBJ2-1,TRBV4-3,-,TGCGCCAGCAGCCAAGAACGGGACCTTGAGCAGTTCTTC,CASSQERDLEQFF
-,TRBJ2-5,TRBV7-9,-,TGTGCCAGCAGCTTGGTGGGCGAGACCCAGTACTTC,CASSLVGETQYF
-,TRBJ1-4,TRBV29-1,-,TGCAGCGTTGAACTCGGGAGAGAAAAACTGTTTTTT,CSVELGREKLFF
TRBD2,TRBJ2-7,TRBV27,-,TGTGCCAGCAGTCCAAGTCGACTAGCGGGGGCCCCGGTTTCCTACGAGCAGTACTTC,CASSPSRLAGAPVSYEQYF
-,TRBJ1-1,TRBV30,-,TGTGCCTGGAATGACCGGGACAAAGCTTTCTTT,CAWNDRDKAFF
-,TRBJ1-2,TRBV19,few,TGTGCCAGTGGGGAGGGCTACTATGGCTACACCTTC,CASGEGYYGYTF
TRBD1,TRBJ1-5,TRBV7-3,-,TGTGCCAGCAGCCAGGGGGTTGGACAGCCCCAGCATTTT,CASSQGVGQPQHF
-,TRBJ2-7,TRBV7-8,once,TGTGCCAGCAGCCTATATCGTGAGGGAGCCTCATACGAGCAGTACTTC,CASSLYREGASYEQYF
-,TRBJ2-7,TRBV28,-,TGTGCCAGTTCTAGGCCCTTCTCCTACGAGCAGTACTTC,CASSRPFSYEQYF
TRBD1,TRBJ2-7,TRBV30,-,TGTGCCTGGAGACCAGATCGGACAGGAATCTACGAGCAGTACTTC,CAWRPDRTGIYEQYF